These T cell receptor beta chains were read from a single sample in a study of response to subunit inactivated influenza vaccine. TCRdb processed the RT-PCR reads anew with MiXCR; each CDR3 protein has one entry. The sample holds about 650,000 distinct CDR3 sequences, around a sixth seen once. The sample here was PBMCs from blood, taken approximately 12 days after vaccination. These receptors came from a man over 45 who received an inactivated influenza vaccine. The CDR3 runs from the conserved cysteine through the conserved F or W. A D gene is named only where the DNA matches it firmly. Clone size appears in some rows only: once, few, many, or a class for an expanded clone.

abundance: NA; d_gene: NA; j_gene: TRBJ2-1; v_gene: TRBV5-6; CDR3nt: TGTGCCAGCAGCCGAGGGCAGGGGTTCAACAATGAGCAGTTCTTC; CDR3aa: CASSRGQGFNNEQFF
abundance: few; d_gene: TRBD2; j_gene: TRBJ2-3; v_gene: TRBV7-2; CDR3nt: TGTGCCAGCAGCCCCCTCGCGGGGGGGGCTACAGATACGCAGTATTTT; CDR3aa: CASSPLAGGATDTQYF
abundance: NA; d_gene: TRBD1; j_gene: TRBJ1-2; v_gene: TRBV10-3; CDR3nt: TGTGCCATCAGTGCCACAGGGGATGGCTACACCTTC; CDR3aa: CAISATGDGYTF
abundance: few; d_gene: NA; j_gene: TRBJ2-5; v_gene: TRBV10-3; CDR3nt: TGTGCCAGCTCGTTAAAGGGGGACCAAGAGACCCAGTACTTC; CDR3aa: CASSLKGDQETQYF
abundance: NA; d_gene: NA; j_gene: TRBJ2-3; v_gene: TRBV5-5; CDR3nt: TGTGCCAGCAGCTTGATAGGCGGGAGCACAGATACGCAGTATTTT; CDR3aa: CASSLIGGSTDTQYF
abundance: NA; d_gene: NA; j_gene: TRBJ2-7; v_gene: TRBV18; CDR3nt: TGTGCCAGCTCACCACCGGTTACCAGCTACGAGCAGTACTTC; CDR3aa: CASSPPVTSYEQYF
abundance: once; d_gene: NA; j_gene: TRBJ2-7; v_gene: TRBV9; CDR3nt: TGTGCCAGCAGCGGGGCAGGGGAGGGCGAGCAGTACTTC; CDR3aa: CASSGAGEGEQYF
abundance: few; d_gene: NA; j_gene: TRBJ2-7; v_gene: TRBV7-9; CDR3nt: TGTGCCAGCAGCACACAGGGTGTGGTCTACGAGCAGTACTTC; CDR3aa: CASSTQGVVYEQYF
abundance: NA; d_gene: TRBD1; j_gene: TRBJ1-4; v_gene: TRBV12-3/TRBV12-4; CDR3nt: TGTGCCAGCAGTTTAGCCAGGGGGCGCGGAGAAAAACTGTTTTTT; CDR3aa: CASSLARGRGEKLFF
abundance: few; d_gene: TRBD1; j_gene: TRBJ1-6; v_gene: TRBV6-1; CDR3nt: TGTGCCAGCAGCCTATTGTCCGGGACAGATAATAATTCACCCCTCCACTTT; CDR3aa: CASSLLSGTDNNSPLHF
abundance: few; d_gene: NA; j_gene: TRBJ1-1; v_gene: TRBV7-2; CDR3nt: TGTGCCAGCAGCTTACTGGGATTGACGAACACTGAAGCTTTCTTT; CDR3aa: CASSLLGLTNTEAFF
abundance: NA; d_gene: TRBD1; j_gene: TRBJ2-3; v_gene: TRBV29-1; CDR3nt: TGCAGCGTGGACCTGACAGGGGGATACACAGATACGCAGTATTTT; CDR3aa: CSVDLTGGYTDTQYF
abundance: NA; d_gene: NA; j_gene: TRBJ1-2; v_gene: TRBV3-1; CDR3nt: TGTGCCAGCAGCCAAGGGTCACAAGCGCGGGGGAAGGGCTACACCTTC; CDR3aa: CASSQGSQARGKGYTF
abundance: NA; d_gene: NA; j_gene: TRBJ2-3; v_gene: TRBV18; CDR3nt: TGTGCCAGCTCACCTGACGGCCATACGCAGTATTTT; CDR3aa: CASSPDGHTQYF
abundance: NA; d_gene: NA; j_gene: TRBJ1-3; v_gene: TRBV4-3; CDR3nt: TGCGCCAGCAGCCAAGATGACTTGGGGGTCGCCATATATTTT; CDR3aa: CASSQDDLGVAIYF
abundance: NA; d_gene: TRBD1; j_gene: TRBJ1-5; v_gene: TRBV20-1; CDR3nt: TGCAGTGCTAGTATCAGGGGGAATAGCAATCAGCCCCAGCATTTT; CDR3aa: CSASIRGNSNQPQHF
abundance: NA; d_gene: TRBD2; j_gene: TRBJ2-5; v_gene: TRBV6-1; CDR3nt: TGTGCCAGCAGCAATCGGACTAGCGGGGGGCTCCGAGGGACCCAGTACTTC; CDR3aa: CASSNRTSGGLRGTQYF
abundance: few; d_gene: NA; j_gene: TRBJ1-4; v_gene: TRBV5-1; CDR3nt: TGCGCCAGCAGCTTGGCCCGGAATGAAAAACTGTTTTTT; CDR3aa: CASSLARNEKLFF
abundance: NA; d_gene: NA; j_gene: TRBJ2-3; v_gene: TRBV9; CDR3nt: TGTGCCAGCAGCGTAGTTAGGGCGGACACGCAGTATTTT; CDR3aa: CASSVVRADTQYF
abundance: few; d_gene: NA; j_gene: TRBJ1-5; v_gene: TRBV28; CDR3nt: TGTGCCAGCAGTTTAGGCGCTTACAATCAGCCCCAGCATTTT; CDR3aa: CASSLGAYNQPQHF
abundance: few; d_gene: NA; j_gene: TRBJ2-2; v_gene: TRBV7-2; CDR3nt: TGTGCCAGCAGCTTTACGGGGTTTAACACCGGGGAGCTGTTTTTT; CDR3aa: CASSFTGFNTGELFF
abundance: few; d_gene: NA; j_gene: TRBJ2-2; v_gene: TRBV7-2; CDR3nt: TGTGCCAGCAGGAAAGACACGAACACCGGGGAGCTGTTTTTT; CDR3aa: CASRKDTNTGELFF
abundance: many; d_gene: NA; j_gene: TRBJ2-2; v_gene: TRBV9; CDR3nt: TGTGCCAGCAGCTGGACAGTAAACACCGGGGAGCTGTTTTTT; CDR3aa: CASSWTVNTGELFF
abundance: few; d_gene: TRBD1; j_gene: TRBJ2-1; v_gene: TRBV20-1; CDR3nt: TGCAGTGCTATTCAGGACAGGGATGTCTGGTCCTACAATGAGCAGTTCTTC; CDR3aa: CSAIQDRDVWSYNEQFF
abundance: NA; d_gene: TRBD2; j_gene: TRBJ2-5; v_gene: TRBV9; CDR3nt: TGTGCCAGCAGCCCCCAAGCGGGAGGGGTAGAGACCCAGTACTTC; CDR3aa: CASSPQAGGVETQYF
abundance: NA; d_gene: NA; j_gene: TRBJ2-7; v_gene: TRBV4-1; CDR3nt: TGCGCCAGCAGCCAAGGCCCGACTAGCTCCTACGAGCAGTACTTC; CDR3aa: CASSQGPTSSYEQYF
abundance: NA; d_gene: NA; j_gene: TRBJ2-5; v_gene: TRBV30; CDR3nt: TGTGCCTGGAGTCCCCAAGAGACCCAGTACTTC; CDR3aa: CAWSPQETQYF
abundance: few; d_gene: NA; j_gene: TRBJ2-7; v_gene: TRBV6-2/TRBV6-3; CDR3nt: TGTGCCAGCAGTTACTCCCCGGTTGTAATCGACTTC; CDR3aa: CASSYSPVVIDF
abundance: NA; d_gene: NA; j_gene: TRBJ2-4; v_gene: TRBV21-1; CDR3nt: TGTGCCAGCAGCAGAAGCAAGGGACAGATAGCCAAAAACATTCAGTACTTC; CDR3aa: CASSRSKGQIAKNIQYF
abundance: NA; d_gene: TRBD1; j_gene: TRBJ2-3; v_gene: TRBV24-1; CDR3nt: TGTGCCACCCGAGGGACAGAAACTAGCACAGATACGCAGTATTTT; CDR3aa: CATRGTETSTDTQYF
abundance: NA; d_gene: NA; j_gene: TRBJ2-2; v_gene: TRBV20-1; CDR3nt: TGCAGTGCTAGAGATGCTGGGAGTAGGGCCGGGGAGCTGTTTTTT; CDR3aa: CSARDAGSRAGELFF
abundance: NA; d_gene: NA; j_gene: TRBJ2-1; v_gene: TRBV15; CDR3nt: TGTGCCACCAGCAGAGATCGGACAGTCTACAATGAGCAGTTCTTC; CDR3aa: CATSRDRTVYNEQFF
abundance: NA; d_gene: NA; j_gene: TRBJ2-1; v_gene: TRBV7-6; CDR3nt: TGTGCCAGCAGCTTAGTTGACCAGGGTACCTACAATGAGCAGTTCTTC; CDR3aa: CASSLVDQGTYNEQFF
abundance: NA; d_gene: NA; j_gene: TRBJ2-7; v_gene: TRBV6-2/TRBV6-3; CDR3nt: TGTGCCAGCAACGTAGGACAACTTCACTACGAGCAGTACTTC; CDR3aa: CASNVGQLHYEQYF
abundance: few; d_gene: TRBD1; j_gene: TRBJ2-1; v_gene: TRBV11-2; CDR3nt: TGTGCCAGCAGCTCACAGGGGTTCAGTGAGTTCTTC; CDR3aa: CASSSQGFSEFF
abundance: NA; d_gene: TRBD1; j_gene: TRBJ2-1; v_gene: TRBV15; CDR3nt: TGTGCCACCAGCAGAGGCGGACAGGCGGCCTACAATGAGCAGTTCTTC; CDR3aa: CATSRGGQAAYNEQFF
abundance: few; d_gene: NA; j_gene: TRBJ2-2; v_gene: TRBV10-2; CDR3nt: TGCGCCAGCAGTGAGTCGGGCTTCGGAACCGGGGAGCTGTTTTTT; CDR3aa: CASSESGFGTGELFF
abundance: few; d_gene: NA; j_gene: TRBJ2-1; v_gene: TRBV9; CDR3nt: TGTGCCAGCAGCGTAGTAAGTAGCTCCTACAATGAGCAGTTCTTC; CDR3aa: CASSVVSSSYNEQFF
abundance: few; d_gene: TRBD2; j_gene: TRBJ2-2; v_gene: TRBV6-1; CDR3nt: TGTGCCAGCAGGGATCCGGGGACTAGGGGGGAGCTGTTTTTT; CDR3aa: CASRDPGTRGELFF
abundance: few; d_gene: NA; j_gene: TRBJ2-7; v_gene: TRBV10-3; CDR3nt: TGTGCCATCAGTGATGGCACCCGCTCCTACGAGCAGTACTTC; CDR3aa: CAISDGTRSYEQYF
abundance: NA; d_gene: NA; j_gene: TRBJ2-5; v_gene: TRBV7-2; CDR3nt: TGTGCCAGCAGCTTAGCGCCGGAGGGGGACTCCCAGTACTTC; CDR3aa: CASSLAPEGDSQYF